A selection of T cell receptor beta chains follows, all from one sample in a study of cytomegalovirus exposure and HLA in healthy donors. TCRdb keeps only in-frame clones here, not all; method: immunoSEQ multiplex PCR. Here the sample spans 200,000 or so clones, approximately 82% being singletons. The sample comprised PBMCs. The receptors here all came from a male donor in good health and CMV-seronegative. Each CDR3 is given with its conserved first and last residue. The D gene is left open where the match is weak. Size values are once, few and many counts, or a class for expanded clones, and some rows have none.

j_call d_call clone_size v_call cdr3_aa cdr3_nt
TRBJ2-3 . . TRBV21-1 CASSKPPGLAGVSADTQYF TGTGCCAGCAGCAAGCCTCCGGGACTAGCGGGAGTATCAGCAGATACGCAGTATTTT
TRBJ2-5 . once TRBV7-9 CASSVQTGRETQYF TGTGCCAGCAGCGTACAGACAGGGAGGGAGACCCAGTACTTC
TRBJ1-2 TRBD1 . TRBV2 CASSYRGSLSYGYTF TGTGCCAGCAGCTACAGGGGATCCCTATCCTATGGCTACACCTTC
TRBJ1-1 . few TRBV15 CATSRGQRNTEAFF TGTGCCACCAGCAGAGGACAGAGAAACACTGAAGCTTTCTTT
TRBJ1-1 . . TRBV6-5 CASSYPAGGTEAFF TGTGCCAGCAGTTACCCAGCGGGGGGGACTGAAGCTTTCTTT
TRBJ2-2 . . TRBV2 CASSERWAGISGELFF TGTGCCAGCAGTGAACGGTGGGCAGGGATAAGCGGGGAGCTGTTTTTT
TRBJ1-5 . . TRBV19 CASSIDGQDQPQHF TGTGCCAGTAGTATAGATGGACAAGATCAGCCCCAGCATTTT
TRBJ2-7 . few TRBV5-6 CASSLGQETYEQYF TGTGCCAGCAGCTTGGGACAGGAGACCTACGAGCAGTACTTC
TRBJ1-5 . . TRBV6-6 CASIMSSNQPQHF TGTGCCAGCATCATGAGTAGCAATCAGCCCCAGCATTTT
TRBJ1-3 TRBD1 . TRBV5-1 CASSSSPGGTGNTIYF TGCGCCAGCAGCTCCTCTCCAGGGGGAACTGGAAACACCATATATTTT
TRBJ2-5 . . TRBV7-3 CASSSPPGETQYF TGTGCCAGCAGCTCCCCGCCGGGAGAGACCCAGTACTTC
TRBJ2-7 . . TRBV18 CASSRVLYEQYF TGTGCCAGCTCGAGGGTTCTCTACGAGCAGTACTTC
TRBJ2-2 . . TRBV2 CASSGLAIAGELFF TGTGCCAGCAGTGGCCTAGCGATCGCCGGGGAGCTGTTTTTT
TRBJ2-7 TRBD2 few TRBV28 CASRTTSAGVYEQYF TGTGCCAGCAGGACCACATCAGCGGGAGTCTACGAGCAGTACTTC
TRBJ2-1 . . TRBV2 CASSPFGSGNEQFF TGTGCCAGCAGCCCGTTCGGGAGTGGCAATGAGCAGTTCTTC
TRBJ2-3 . . TRBV5-4 CASSFIGTDTQYF TGTGCCAGCAGCTTCATAGGCACAGATACGCAGTATTTT
TRBJ2-7 . few TRBV5-1 CASSLRGGVPYEQYF TGCGCCAGCAGCTTGCGGGGTGGGGTACCCTACGAGCAGTACTTC
TRBJ2-2 . . TRBV7-2 CASSPLRSTTGELFF TGTGCCAGCAGCCCGTTGAGGTCCACCACCGGGGAGCTGTTTTTT
TRBJ2-7 TRBD1 . TRBV29-1 CSVGPGQGLGEQYF TGCAGCGTTGGCCCGGGACAGGGACTTGGCGAGCAGTACTTC